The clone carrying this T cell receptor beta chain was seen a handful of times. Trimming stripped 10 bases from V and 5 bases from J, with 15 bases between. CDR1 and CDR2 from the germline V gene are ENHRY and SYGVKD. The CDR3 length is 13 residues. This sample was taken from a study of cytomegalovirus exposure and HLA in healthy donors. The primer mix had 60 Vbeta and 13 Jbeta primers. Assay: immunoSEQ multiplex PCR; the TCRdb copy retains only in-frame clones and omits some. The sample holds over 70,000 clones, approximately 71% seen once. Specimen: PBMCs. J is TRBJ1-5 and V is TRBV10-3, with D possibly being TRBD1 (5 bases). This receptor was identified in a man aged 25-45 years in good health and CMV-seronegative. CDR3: CASRDRLDQPQHF. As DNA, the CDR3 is TGTGCCAGCCGAGACAGATTGGATCAGCCCCAGCATTTT.